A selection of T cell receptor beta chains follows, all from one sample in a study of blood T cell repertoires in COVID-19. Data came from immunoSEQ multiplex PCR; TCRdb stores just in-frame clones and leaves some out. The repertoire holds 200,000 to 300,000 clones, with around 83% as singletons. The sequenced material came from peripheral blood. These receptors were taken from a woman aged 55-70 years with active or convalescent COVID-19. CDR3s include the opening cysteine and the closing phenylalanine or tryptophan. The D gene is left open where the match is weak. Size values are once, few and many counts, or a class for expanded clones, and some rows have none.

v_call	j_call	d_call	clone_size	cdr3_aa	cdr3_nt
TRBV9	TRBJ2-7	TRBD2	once	CASTPGGGSYEQYF	TGTGCCAGCACCCCTGGGGGGGGCTCCTACGAGCAGTACTTC
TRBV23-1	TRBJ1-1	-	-	CASSQSVKRCLRNTEAFF	TGCGCCAGCAGTCAATCTGTAAAGAGGTGTTTACGGAACACTGAAGCTTTCTTT
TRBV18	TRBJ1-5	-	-	CASSPGRSNQPQHF	TGTGCCAGCTCACCAGGGAGAAGCAATCAGCCCCAGCATTTT
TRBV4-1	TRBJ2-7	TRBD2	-	CASSQVRGGLYEQYF	TGCGCCAGCAGCCAAGTGCGGGGGGGCCTCTACGAGCAGTACTTC
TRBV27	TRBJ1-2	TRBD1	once	CASATGGVYGYTF	TGTGCCAGCGCGACAGGGGGCGTCTATGGCTACACCTTC
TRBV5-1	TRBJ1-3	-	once	CASSLEHASSGNTIYF	TGCGCCAGCAGCTTGGAACACGCCAGCTCTGGAAACACCATATATTTT
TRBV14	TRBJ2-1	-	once	CASSQDLRPAGSNEQFF	TGTGCCAGCAGCCAAGATCTCCGTCCGGCGGGGAGCAATGAGCAGTTCTTC
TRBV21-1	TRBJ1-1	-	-	CASSKFDRVRAEAFF	TGTGCCAGCAGCAAATTTGACAGGGTTAGGGCTGAAGCTTTCTTT
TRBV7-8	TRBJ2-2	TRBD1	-	CASSLGRGQNTGELFF	TGTGCCAGCAGCTTAGGCAGGGGGCAGAACACCGGGGAGCTGTTTTTT
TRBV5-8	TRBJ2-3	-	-	CASSLGPGADTQYF	TGTGCCAGCAGCTTGGGCCCCGGGGCAGATACGCAGTATTTT
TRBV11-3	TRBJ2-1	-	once	CASSETGGWGDEQFF	TGTGCCAGCAGCGAGACTGGAGGCTGGGGGGATGAGCAGTTCTTC
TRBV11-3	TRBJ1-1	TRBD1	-	CASSPQGGNTEAFF	TGTGCCAGCAGCCCTCAGGGGGGTAACACTGAAGCTTTCTTT
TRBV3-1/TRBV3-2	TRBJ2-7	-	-	CASSQRSGDQQYF	TGTGCCAGCAGCCAACGATCAGGGGACCAGCAGTACTTC
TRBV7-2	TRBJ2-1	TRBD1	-	CASSLARTGIYNEQFF	TGTGCCAGCAGCTTAGCCAGGACAGGGATCTACAATGAGCAGTTCTTC
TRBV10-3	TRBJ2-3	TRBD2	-	CAISEGLAGGIADTQYF	TGTGCCATCAGTGAGGGTTTAGCGGGGGGGATCGCAGATACGCAGTATTTT
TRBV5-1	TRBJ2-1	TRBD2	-	CASSLRISGVDEQFF	TGCGCCAGCAGCTTGAGGATTAGCGGGGTCGATGAGCAGTTCTTC
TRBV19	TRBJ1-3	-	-	CASSPTGSSGNTIYF	TGTGCCAGTAGTCCAACAGGGAGCTCTGGAAACACCATATATTTT
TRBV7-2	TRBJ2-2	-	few	CASSLTYRAGTGELFF	TGTGCCAGCAGCTTAACCTACAGGGCGGGCACCGGGGAGCTGTTTTTT
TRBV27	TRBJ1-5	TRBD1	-	CASSLSGGQGSNQPQHF	TGTGCCAGCAGTTTATCGGGGGGACAGGGAAGCAATCAGCCCCAGCATTTT
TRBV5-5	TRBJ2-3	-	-	CASSLVGRAGDTQYF	TGTGCCAGCAGCTTGGTGGGCAGGGCTGGAGATACGCAGTATTTT
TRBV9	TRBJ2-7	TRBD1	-	CASSVLGTGDEQYF	TGTGCCAGCAGCGTACTTGGGACAGGGGACGAGCAGTACTTC
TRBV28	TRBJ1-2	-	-	CASSLWQRNYGYTF	TGTGCCAGCAGTTTATGGCAGCGTAACTATGGCTACACCTTC
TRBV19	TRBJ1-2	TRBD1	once	CASSSSLTGGGYTF	TGTGCCAGTAGTTCATCCCTCACAGGGGGCGGCTACACCTTC
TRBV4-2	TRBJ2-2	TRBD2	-	CASSARLAGGSFANTGELFF	TGTGCCAGCAGCGCTCGACTAGCGGGGGGGTCGTTCGCGAACACCGGGGAGCTGTTTTTT
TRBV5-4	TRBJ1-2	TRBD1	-	CASSKGTVSNYGYTF	TGTGCCAGCAGCAAAGGGACAGTCTCTAACTATGGCTACACCTTC
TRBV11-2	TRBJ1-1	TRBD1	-	CASSSSYRGGTEAFF	TGTGCCAGCAGCTCTTCCTACAGGGGGGGCACTGAAGCTTTCTTT
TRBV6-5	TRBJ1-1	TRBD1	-	CASRQGRNTEAFF	TGTGCCAGCCGACAGGGCCGGAACACTGAAGCTTTCTTT
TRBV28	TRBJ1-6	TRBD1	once	CASSSKTGGPSLYNSPLHF	TGTGCCAGCAGTTCAAAGACAGGGGGCCCTTCCCTCTATAATTCACCCCTCCACTTT
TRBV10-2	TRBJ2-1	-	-	CASSELGHSYNEQFF	TGCGCCAGCAGTGAGCTGGGACACTCCTACAATGAGCAGTTCTTC
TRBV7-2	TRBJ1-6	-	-	CASSLVTGGNDNSPLHF	TGTGCCAGCAGCTTAGTCACGGGGGGAAACGATAATTCACCCCTCCACTTT
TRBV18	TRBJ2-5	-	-	CASSPGLGETQYF	TGTGCCAGCTCACCAGGACTCGGGGAGACCCAGTACTTC
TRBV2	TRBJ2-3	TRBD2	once	CASSEGGDYKDTQYF	TGTGCCAGCAGTGAAGGGGGGGACTATAAAGATACGCAGTATTTT
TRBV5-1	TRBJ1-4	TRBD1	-	CASSLAGTGREKLFF	TGCGCCAGCAGCTTGGCGGGGACAGGCCGGGAAAAACTGTTTTTT
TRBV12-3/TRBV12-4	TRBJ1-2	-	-	CASSLRGDYGYTF	TGTGCCAGCAGCCTGCGGGGGGACTATGGCTACACCTTC
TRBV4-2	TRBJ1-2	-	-	CASSQEPGWANYGYTF	TGTGCCAGCAGCCAAGAACCGGGATGGGCCAACTATGGCTACACCTTC
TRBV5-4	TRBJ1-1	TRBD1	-	CASSTHGTDHEAFF	TGTGCCAGCAGTACTCATGGGACAGACCATGAAGCTTTCTTT
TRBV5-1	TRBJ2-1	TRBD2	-	CASSSVAGVGSREQFF	TGCGCCAGCAGCTCCGTAGCGGGGGTAGGGTCCCGTGAGCAGTTCTTC
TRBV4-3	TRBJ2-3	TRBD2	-	CASSQEYATSGGADTQYF	TGCGCCAGCAGCCAAGAATATGCGACTAGCGGGGGTGCAGATACGCAGTATTTT
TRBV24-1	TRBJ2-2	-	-	CATSDTVNTGELFF	TGTGCCACCAGTGATACGGTTAACACCGGGGAGCTGTTTTTT
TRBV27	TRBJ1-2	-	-	CASSLTGTQYGYTF	TGTGCCAGCAGTTTAACAGGGACCCAATATGGCTACACCTTC
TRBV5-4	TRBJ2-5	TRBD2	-	CASSPGLARQETQYF	TGTGCCAGCAGCCCGGGACTAGCGCGACAAGAGACCCAGTACTTC
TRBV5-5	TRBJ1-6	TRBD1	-	CASSYTGGNSPLHF	TGTGCCAGCAGCTATACAGGGGGCAATTCACCCCTCCACTTT
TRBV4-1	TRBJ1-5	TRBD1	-	CASSRWTGGNQPQHF	TGCGCCAGCAGCCGCTGGACAGGGGGTAATCAGCCCCAGCATTTT
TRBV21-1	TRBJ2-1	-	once	CASGAGGHPYNEQFF	TGTGCCAGCGGAGCGGGGGGGCATCCCTACAATGAGCAGTTCTTC
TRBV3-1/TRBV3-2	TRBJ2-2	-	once	CASSQAFNTGELFF	TGTGCCAGCAGCCAAGCCTTTAACACCGGGGAGCTGTTTTTT
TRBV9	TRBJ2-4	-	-	CASSVDLLAKNIQYF	TGTGCCAGCAGCGTAGATCTCCTAGCCAAAAACATTCAGTACTTC
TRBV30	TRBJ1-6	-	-	CAWSREKNSPLHF	TGTGCCTGGAGTCGAGAGAAAAATTCACCCCTCCACTTT
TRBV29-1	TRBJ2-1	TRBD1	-	CSALDRRTYNEQFF	TGCAGCGCCTTGGACAGGCGGACCTACAATGAGCAGTTCTTC
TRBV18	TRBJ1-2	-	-	CASSPAGANYGYTF	TGTGCCAGCTCACCGGCCGGGGCTAACTATGGCTACACCTTC
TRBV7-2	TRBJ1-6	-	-	CASSLEHGNNSPLHF	TGTGCCAGCAGCTTAGAGCATGGTAATAATTCACCCCTCCACTTT
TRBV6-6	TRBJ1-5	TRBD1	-	CASTQGGLNQPQHF	TGTGCCAGCACCCAGGGGGGATTGAATCAGCCCCAGCATTTT
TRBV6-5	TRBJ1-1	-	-	CASSYFGGTEAFF	TGTGCCAGCAGTTACTTCGGGGGCACTGAAGCTTTCTTT
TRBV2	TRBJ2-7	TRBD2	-	CASSDSGGGPSYEQYF	TGTGCCAGCAGTGACTCGGGCGGGGGGCCTTCCTACGAGCAGTACTTC
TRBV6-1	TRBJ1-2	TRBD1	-	CASSEYGEQGRGYTF	TGTGCCAGCAGTGAATACGGAGAACAGGGGAGAGGCTACACCTTC
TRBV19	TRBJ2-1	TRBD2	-	CASSGRLADPEQFF	TGTGCCAGTAGTGGGAGACTAGCGGACCCAGAGCAGTTCTTC
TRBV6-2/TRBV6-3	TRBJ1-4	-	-	CASSQVSGANEKLFF	TGTGCCAGCAGCCAGGTGTCAGGCGCTAATGAAAAACTGTTTTTT
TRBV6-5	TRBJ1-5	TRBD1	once	CARGGTGGGLQPQHF	TGTGCCAGAGGGGGGACAGGGGGAGGTCTTCAGCCCCAGCATTTT
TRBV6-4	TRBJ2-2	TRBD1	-	CASLLGAPGQGTGELFF	TGTGCCAGCTTATTGGGGGCCCCGGGACAGGGTACCGGGGAGCTGTTTTTT
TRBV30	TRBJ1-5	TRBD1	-	CAWSERDRMNQPQHF	TGTGCCTGGAGTGAAAGGGACAGGATGAATCAGCCCCAGCATTTT